Sequencing of this T cell receptor beta chain was carried out in a study of cytomegalovirus exposure and HLA in healthy donors. Across the whole study: Findings of an earlier analysis included roughly 110 million unique TCR beta sequences from 200 million or so T cells. Study results and caveats: Later analysis showed TCR association rates varying by HLA locus, highest for DRB1 and lowest for HLA-C.

A remark on this clone: The antigen is unknown.

The PCR used 60 Vbeta and 13 Jbeta primers. The assay was immunoSEQ multiplex PCR, and TCRdb's table has in-frame clones only and misses some. This table has 95,000 to 100,000 clones, 65% to 80% appearing once. This CDR3 is built from 16 residues. Unmatched junction bases numbered 8, after V lost 2 bases and J lost 4 bases. Germline V lookup: CDR1 SEHNR, CDR2 FQNEAQ (reference sequence). Sample: PBMCs. V usage is TRBV7-9 and J usage is TRBJ1-2, with 9 bases identical to TRBD1. This receptor was identified in a man aged 35 to 55 in good health and CMV-seropositive. The CDR3 sequence: CASSLSGGDRAYGYTF. CDR3 in DNA: TGTGCCAGCAGCTTATCAGGTGGGGACAGGGCCTATGGCTACACCTTC.